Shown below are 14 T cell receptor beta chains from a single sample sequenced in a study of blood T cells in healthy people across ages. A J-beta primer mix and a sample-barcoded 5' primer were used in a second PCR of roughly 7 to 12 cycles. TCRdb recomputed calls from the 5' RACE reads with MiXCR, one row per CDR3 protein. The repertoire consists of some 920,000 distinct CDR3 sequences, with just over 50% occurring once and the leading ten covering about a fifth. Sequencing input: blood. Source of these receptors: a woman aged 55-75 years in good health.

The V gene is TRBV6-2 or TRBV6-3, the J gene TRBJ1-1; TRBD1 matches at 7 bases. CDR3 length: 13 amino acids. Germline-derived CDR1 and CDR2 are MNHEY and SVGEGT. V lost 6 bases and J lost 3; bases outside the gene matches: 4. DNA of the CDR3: TGTGCCAGCAGGGACAGGCTTTACACTGAAGCTTTCTTT. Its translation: CASRDRLYTEAFF.

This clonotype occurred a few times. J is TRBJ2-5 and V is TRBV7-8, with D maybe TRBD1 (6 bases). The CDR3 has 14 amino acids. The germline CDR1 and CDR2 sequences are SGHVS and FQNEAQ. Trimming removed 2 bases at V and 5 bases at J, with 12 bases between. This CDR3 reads CASSLHRAWETQYF. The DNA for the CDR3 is TGTGCCAGCAGCTTACACAGGGCCTGGGAGACCCAGTACTTC.

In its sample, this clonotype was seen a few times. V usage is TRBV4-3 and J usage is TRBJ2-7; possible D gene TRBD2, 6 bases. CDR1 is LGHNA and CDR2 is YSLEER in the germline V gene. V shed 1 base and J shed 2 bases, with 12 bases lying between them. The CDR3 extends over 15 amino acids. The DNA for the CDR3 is TGCGCCAGCAGCCAAGTCGTGGGAGGAGCCTACGAGCAGTACTTC. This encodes CASSQVVGGAYEQYF.

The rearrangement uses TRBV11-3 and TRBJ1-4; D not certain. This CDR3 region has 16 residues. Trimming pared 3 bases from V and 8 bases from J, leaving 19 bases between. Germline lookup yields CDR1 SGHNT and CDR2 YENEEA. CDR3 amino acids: CASSFRRAPVREKLFF. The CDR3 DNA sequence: TGTGCCAGCAGCTTTCGCCGGGCCCCGGTACGGGAAAAACTGTTTTTT.

CDR3 coding DNA: TGCGCCAGCAGCCCGCTCCAGGTGGGATTCGAGCAGTACTTC. Its translation is CASSPLQVGFEQYF. The rearrangement joins TRBV5-1 to TRBJ2-7; D not resolved. This CDR3 is 14 amino acids long. Trimming shortened V by 4 bases and J by 6 bases, and 17 bases separated the two germline ends. From germline, CDR1 is SGHRS and CDR2 YFSETQ.

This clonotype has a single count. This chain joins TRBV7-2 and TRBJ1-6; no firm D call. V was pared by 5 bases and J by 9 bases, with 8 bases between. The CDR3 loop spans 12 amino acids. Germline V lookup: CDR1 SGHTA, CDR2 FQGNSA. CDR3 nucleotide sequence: TGTGCCAGCAGCCCTCCAGGTTCACCCCTCCACTTT. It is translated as CASSPPGSPLHF.

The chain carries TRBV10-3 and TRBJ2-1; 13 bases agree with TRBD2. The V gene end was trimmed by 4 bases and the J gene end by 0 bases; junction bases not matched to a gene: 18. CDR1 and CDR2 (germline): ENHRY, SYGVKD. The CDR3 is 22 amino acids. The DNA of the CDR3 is TGTGCCATCAGTGGGGGGGTAAAGGGGCGGACTAGCGGGAGTAGCTCCTACAATGAGCAGTTCTTC. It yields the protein CAISGGVKGRTSGSSSYNEQFF.

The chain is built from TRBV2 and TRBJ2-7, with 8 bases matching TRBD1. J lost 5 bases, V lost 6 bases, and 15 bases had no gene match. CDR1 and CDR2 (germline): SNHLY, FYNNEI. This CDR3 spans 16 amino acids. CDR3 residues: CASSAGQGHGLNEQYF. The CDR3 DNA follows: TGTGCCAGCAGCGCCGGACAGGGTCATGGTCTTAACGAGCAGTACTTC.

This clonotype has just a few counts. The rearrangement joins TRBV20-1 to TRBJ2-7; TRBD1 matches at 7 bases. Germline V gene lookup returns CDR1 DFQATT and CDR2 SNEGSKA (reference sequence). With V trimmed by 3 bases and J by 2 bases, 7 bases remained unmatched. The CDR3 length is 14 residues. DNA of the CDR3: TGCAGTGCTAGTGCCCAGACAGGGACCTACGAGCAGTACTTC. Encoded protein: CSASAQTGTYEQYF.

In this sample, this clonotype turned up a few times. CDR3: CASSQRTGYGYTF. CDR3 nucleotide sequence: TGTGCCAGCAGTCAAAGGACAGGATATGGCTACACCTTC. V usage is TRBV28 and J usage is TRBJ1-2; 7 bases line up with TRBD1. Germline lookup yields CDR1 MDHEN and CDR2 SYDVKM. Trimming cost V 5 bases and J 5 bases; bases outside gene matches: 5. This CDR3 spans 13 amino acids.

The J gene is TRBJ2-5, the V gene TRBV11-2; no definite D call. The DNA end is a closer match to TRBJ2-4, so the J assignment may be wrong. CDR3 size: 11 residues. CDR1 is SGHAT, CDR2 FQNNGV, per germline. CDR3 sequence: CASLDVGIQYF. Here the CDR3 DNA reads TGTGCCTCCCTTGATGTGGGCATTCAGTACTTC.

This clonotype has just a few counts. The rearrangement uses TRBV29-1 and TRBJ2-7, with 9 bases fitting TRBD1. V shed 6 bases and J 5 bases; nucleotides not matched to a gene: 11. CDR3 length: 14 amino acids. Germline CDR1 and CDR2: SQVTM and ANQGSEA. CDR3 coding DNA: TGCAGCGTATCTGTAGGACAGGGGAACCACGAGCAGTACTTC. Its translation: CSVSVGQGNHEQYF.

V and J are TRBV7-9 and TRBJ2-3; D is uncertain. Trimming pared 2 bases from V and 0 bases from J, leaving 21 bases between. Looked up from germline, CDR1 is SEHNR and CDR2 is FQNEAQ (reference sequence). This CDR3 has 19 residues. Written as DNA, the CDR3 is TGTGCCAGCAGCTTATCGCTATTGGGCAGGAAGACTAGCACAGATACGCAGTATTTT. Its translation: CASSLSLLGRKTSTDTQYF. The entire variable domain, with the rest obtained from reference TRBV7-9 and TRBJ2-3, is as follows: DTGVSQNPRHKITKRGQNVTFRCDPISEHNRLYWYRQTLGQGPEFLTYFQNEAQLEKSRLLSDRFSAERPKGSFSTLEIQRTEQGDSAMYLCASSLSLLGRKTSTDTQYFGPGTRLTVL.

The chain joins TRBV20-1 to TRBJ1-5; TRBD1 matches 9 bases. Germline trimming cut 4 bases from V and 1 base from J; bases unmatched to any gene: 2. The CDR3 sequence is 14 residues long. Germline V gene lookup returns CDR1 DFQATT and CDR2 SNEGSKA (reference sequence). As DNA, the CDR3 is TGCAGTGCTACAGGGACAGGGAGCAATCAGCCCCAGCATTTT. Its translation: CSATGTGSNQPQHF.